This T cell receptor (beta chain) was obtained from a study of blood T cell repertoires in COVID-19. The study assigned cohorts using participant-reported clinical history. Authors' analysis steps: Nucleated cell number was recorded as an estimate derived from reference gene primer amplification. TCRdb's copy holds only in-frame clones and misses some; the assay was immunoSEQ multiplex PCR. The DNA gave D and trimming, while V, J and clone size come from that table. This table holds hundreds of thousands of clones, about 90% found once. The sample was PBMCs or T cells enriched from blood (not recorded which). The sequence came from a woman younger than 30 with acute COVID-19.

CDR3 residues: CASSLSAGEVPYEQYF. The CDR3 nucleotides read TGTGCCAGCAGTTTATCTGCGGGAGAGGTCCCCTACGAGCAGTACTTC. The genes are TRBV27 and TRBJ2-7; 7 bases are a match to TRBD2. This CDR3 is built from 16 residues. V gave up 0 bases and J gave up 2 bases; unmatched junction bases: 7. The germline gives CDR1 MNHEY, CDR2 SMNVEV (reference sequence).